The table lists the clone carrying this T cell receptor beta chain with a count of one. Its target is unknown. The source of the sample is a study of OX40 agonist ivuxolimab in advanced cancers. Study in general: Three individuals attained partial responses, comprising one hepatocellular carcinoma case and two cutaneous melanoma cases.

Profiled with immunoSEQ multiplex PCR; TCRdb holds only in-frame clones, not every one. The sample consists of about 98,000 clones, about 85% of them appearing once. V lost 2 bases, J lost 1 base, and 26 bases lay in between. This CDR3 has 20 amino acids. Germline CDR1 MDHEN, CDR2 SYDVKM. Study findings and constraints: The antigen specificity of the peripheral T cells (those that were expanded) was not determined.

The receptor comes from an adult with an advanced solid tumor such as melanoma, head and neck, liver or kidney cancer. V and J are TRBV28 and TRBJ1-2; D perhaps matches TRBD1 (6 bases). The sample in question was CD4+ or CD8+ T cells sorted from blood, obtained in a trial of the OX40 agonist ivuxolimab. The CDR3 is CASSLPPTRKRQANNYGYTF. The CDR3 nucleotides are TGTGCCAGCAGTTTACCTCCGACGAGAAAACGACAGGCCAATAACTATGGCTACACCTTC.